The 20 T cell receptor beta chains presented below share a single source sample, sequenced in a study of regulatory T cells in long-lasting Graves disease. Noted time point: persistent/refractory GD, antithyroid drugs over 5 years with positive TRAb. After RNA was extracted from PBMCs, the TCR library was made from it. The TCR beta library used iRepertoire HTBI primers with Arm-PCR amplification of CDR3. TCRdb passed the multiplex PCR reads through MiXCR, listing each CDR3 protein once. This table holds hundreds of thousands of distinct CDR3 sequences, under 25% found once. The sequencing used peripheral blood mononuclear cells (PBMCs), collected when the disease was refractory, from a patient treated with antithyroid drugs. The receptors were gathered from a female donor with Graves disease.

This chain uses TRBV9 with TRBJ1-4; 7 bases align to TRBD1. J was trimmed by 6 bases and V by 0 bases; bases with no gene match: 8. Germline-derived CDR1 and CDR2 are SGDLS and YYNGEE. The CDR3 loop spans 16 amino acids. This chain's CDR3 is CASSVGMRQGDEKLFF. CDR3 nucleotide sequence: TGTGCCAGCAGCGTAGGTATGCGACAGGGAGATGAAAAACTGTTTTTT.

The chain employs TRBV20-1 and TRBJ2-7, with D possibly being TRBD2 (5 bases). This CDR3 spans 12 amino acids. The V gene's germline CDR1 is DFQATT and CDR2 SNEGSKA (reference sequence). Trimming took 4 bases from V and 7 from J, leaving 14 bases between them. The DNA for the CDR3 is TGCAGTGCTATCGACGGGATGCGGGAGCAGTACTTC. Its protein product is CSAIDGMREQYF.

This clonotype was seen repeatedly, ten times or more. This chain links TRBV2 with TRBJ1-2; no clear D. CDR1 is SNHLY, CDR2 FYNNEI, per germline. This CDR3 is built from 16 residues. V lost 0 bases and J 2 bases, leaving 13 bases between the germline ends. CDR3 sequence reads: CASSEAREGLNYGYTF. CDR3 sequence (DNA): TGTGCCAGCAGTGAAGCGCGTGAGGGTCTCAACTATGGCTACACCTTC.

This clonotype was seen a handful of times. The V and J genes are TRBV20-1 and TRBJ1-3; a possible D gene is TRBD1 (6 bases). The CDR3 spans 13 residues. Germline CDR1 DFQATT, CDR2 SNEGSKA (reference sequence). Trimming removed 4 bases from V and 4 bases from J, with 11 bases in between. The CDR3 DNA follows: TGCAGTGCTATCTACAGGGAGGGAAACACCATATATTTT. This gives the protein CSAIYREGNTIYF.

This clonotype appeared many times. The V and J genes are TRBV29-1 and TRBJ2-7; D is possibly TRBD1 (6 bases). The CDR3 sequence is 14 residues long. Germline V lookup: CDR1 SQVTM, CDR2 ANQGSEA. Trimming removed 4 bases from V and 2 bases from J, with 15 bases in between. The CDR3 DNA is TGCAGCGTTGTCCGGCAGGGGACCCCCTACGAGCAGTACTTC. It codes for CSVVRQGTPYEQYF.

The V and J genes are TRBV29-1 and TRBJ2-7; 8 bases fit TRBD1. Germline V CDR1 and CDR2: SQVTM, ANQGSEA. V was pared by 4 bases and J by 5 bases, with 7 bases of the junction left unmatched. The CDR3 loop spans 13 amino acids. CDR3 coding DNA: TGCAGCGTTGTCTCGGACAGGGCCCACGAGCAGTACTTC. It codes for CSVVSDRAHEQYF.

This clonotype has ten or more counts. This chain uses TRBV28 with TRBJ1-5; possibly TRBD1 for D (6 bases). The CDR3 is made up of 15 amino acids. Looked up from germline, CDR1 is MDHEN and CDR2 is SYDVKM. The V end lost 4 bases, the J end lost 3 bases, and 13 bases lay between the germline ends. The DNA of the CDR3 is TGTGCCAGCAGTTCTGTCAGGGGCTCCAATCAGCCCCAGCATTTT. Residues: CASSSVRGSNQPQHF.

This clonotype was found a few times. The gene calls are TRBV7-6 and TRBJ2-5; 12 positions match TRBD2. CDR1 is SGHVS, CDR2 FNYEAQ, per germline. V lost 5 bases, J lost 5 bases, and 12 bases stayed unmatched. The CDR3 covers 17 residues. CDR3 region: CASSPGLTSGSSETQYF. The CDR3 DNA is TGTGCCAGCAGCCCGGGGCTGACTAGCGGGAGTAGCGAGACCCAGTACTTC.

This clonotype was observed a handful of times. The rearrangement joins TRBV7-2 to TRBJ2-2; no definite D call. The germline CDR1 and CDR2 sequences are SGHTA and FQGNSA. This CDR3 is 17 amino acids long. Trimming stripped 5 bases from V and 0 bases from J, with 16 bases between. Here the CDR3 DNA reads TGTGCCAGCAGCCTCCAGGCCGGTACACCGAACACCGGGGAGCTGTTTTTT. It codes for CASSLQAGTPNTGELFF.

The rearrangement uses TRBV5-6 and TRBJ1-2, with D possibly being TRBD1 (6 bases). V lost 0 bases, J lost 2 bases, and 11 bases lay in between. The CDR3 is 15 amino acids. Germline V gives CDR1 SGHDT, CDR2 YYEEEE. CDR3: CASSLVGATNYGYTF. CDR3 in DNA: TGTGCCAGCAGCTTGGTGGGGGCTACGAACTATGGCTACACCTTC.

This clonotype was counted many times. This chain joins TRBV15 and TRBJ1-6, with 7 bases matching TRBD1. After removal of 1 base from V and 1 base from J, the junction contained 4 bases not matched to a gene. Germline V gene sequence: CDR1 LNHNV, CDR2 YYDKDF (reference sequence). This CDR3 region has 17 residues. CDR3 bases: TGTGCCACCAGCAGAGCGGACAGGATGTCCTATAATTCACCCCTCCACTTT. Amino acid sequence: CATSRADRMSYNSPLHF.

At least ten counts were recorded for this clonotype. The CDR3 here is CASSSQRATEAFF. CDR3 bases: TGTGCCAGCAGTTCTCAACGGGCAACTGAAGCTTTCTTT. V and J are TRBV6-5 and TRBJ1-1; D unresolved. This CDR3 has 13 residues. CDR1 and CDR2 from the germline V gene are MNHEY and SVGAGI. V was pared by 4 bases and J by 5 bases, with 11 bases between.

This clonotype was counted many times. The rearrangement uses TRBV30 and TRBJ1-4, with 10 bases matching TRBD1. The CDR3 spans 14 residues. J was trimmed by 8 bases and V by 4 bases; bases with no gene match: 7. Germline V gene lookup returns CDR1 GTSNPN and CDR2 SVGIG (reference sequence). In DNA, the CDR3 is TGTGCCTGGACTCCTGACAGGGGGCGCGAAAAACTGTTTTTT. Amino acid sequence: CAWTPDRGREKLFF.

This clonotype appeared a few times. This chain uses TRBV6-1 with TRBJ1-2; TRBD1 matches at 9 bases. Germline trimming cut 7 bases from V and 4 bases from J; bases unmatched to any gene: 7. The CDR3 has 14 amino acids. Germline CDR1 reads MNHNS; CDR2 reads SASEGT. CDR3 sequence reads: CASIPRTGAYGYTF. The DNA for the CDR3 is TGTGCCAGCATACCACGGACAGGGGCCTATGGCTACACCTTC.

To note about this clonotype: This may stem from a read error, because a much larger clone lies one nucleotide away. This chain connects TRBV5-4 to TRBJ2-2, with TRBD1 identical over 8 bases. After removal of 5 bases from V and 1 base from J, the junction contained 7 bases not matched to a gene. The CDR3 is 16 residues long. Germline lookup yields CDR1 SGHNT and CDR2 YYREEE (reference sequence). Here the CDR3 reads CASSSPGTGNTGELFF. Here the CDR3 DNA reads TGTGCCAGCAGTTCCCCCGGGACAGGGAACACCGGGGAGCTGTTTTTT. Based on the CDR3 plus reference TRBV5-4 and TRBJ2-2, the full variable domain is ETGVTQSPTHLIKTRGQQVTLRCSSQSGHNTVSWYQQALGQGPQFIFQYYREEENGRGNFPPRFSGLQFPNYSSELNVNALELDDSALYLCASSSPGTGNTGELFFGEGSRLTVL.

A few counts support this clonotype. The CDR3 sequence is CSASMLAGGSSYEQYF. The CDR3 nucleotides read TGCAGTGCTAGTATGCTAGCGGGAGGGAGCTCCTACGAGCAGTACTTC. The chain carries TRBV20-1 and TRBJ2-7; 12 nucleotides align to TRBD2. This CDR3 region has 16 residues. Trimming cost V 3 bases and J 0 bases; bases outside gene matches: 6. Germline CDR1 and CDR2: DFQATT and SNEGSKA (reference sequence).

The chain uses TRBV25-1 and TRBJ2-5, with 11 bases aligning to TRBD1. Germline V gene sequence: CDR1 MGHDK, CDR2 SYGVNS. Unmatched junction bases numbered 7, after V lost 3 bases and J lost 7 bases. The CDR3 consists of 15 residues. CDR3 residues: CASSEDRGRLGTQYF. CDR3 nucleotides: TGTGCCAGCAGTGAGGACAGGGGGCGCTTAGGGACCCAGTACTTC.

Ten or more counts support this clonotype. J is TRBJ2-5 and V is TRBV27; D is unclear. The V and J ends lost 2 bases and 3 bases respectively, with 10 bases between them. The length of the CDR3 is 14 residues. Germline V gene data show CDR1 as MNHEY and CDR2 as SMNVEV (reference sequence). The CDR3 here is CASSLMGSEETQYF. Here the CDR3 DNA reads TGTGCCAGCAGTTTAATGGGTAGTGAAGAGACCCAGTACTTC.

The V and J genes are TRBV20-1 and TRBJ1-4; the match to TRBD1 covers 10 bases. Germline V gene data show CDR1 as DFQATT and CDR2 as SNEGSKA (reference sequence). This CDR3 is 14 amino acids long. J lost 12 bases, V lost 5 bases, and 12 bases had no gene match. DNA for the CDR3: TGCAGTGCTGAAAAAGACAGGGGGCCGGTGGAACTGTTTTTT. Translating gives CSAEKDRGPVELFF.

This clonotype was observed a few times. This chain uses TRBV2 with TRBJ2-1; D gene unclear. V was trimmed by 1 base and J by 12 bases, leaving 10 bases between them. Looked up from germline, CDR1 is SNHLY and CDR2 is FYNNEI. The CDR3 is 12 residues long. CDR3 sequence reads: CASSEEVIGQFF. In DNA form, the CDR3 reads TGTGCCAGCAGTGAAGAGGTTATTGGGCAGTTCTTC.